The clone carrying this T cell receptor (beta chain) was seen many times. TCR beta CDR3 regions were amplified from RNA transcripts. With the HTBI primer set, the TCR CDR3 went through a first round of RT-PCR. TCRdb re-called the multiplex PCR reads with MiXCR, one entry per CDR3 protein. Of some 600,000 distinct CDR3 sequences in the sample, over 11% are singletons; the top ten hold 5.8%. The data originate from a study of T cells in Graves' hyperthyroidism and ophthalmopathy. Across the study: Peripheral blood was obtained at initial diagnosis, preceding any treatment.

Progressors' blood was drawn at hyperthyroidism diagnosis, before ophthalmopathy symptoms. The sequencing sample was made of blood. This clonotype was obtained from a woman in her 30s with Graves' hyperthyroidism that later progressed to Graves' ophthalmopathy.

The CDR3 coding sequence is TGTGCCAGCTCCCTAACCGTGACTTTCTTT. This codes for CASSLTVTFF. The chain is built from TRBV6-1 and TRBJ1-1; D is unresolved. The CDR3 totals 10 residues. The germline CDR1 and CDR2 sequences are MNHNS and SASEGT. With 8 bases removed from V and 12 bases from J, the gap between germline ends came to 13 bases.